This is a list of T cell receptor beta chains from one sample in a study of a mutant IDH1 vaccine in newly diagnosed glioma. Assay used: immunoSEQ multiplex PCR; TCRdb lists only in-frame clones, some missing. This table holds approximately 50,000 clones, 76% found once. Which antigens these TCRs recognize remains unknown. The source material was PBMCs, sampled from a glioma patient whose treatment included an IDH1 peptide vaccine. The receptors derive from a woman aged 40 to 50 with glioma. Some clones in this sample may be carry-over from other donors' samples. Each CDR3 is given with its conserved first and last residue. Each record gives: clone size, V gene, J gene, D gene, CDR3 protein, CDR3 DNA. D genes are given only for firm matches. A clone size is listed for some rows: how often the clone was seen (once, few, many), or a class if it is expanded.

clone_size: .; v_call: TRBV6-1; j_call: TRBJ2-4; d_call: .; cdr3_aa: CASRSGDYGNIQYF; cdr3_nt: TGTGCCAGCAGGTCAGGGGATTACGGAAACATTCAGTACTTC
clone_size: few; v_call: TRBV9; j_call: TRBJ2-2; d_call: .; cdr3_aa: CASSVHSANTGELFF; cdr3_nt: TGTGCCAGCAGCGTGCACAGCGCGAACACCGGGGAGCTGTTTTTT
clone_size: .; v_call: TRBV5-1; j_call: TRBJ1-5; d_call: .; cdr3_aa: CGGDSNQPQHF; cdr3_nt: TGCGGAGGGGATAGCAATCAGCCCCAGCATTTT
clone_size: .; v_call: TRBV6-1; j_call: TRBJ2-7; d_call: TRBD1; cdr3_aa: CASSARDRGTYEQYF; cdr3_nt: TGTGCCAGCAGCGCCCGCGACAGGGGGACCTACGAGCAGTACTTC
clone_size: few; v_call: TRBV30; j_call: TRBJ1-2; d_call: .; cdr3_aa: CAWSVTVYGYTF; cdr3_nt: TGTGCCTGGAGTGTAACGGTCTATGGCTACACCTTC
clone_size: .; v_call: TRBV18; j_call: TRBJ1-2; d_call: .; cdr3_aa: CASSLLPTDYGYTF; cdr3_nt: TGTGCCAGCTCACTCTTACCCACAGATTATGGCTACACCTTC
clone_size: .; v_call: TRBV29-1; j_call: TRBJ1-2; d_call: .; cdr3_aa: CSAPGGEGYGYTF; cdr3_nt: TGCAGCGCCCCGGGGGGCGAGGGCTATGGCTACACCTTC
clone_size: few; v_call: TRBV6-5; j_call: TRBJ2-1; d_call: TRBD2; cdr3_aa: CASSATSGGYNEQFF; cdr3_nt: TGTGCCAGCAGCGCGACTAGCGGGGGATACAATGAGCAGTTCTTC
clone_size: .; v_call: TRBV6-6; j_call: TRBJ2-7; d_call: .; cdr3_aa: CASSYGGPTYEQYF; cdr3_nt: TGTGCCAGCAGTTACGGGGGCCCAACCTACGAGCAGTACTTC
clone_size: .; v_call: TRBV5-4; j_call: TRBJ1-5; d_call: .; cdr3_aa: CAILEGQSSNQPQHF; cdr3_nt: TGTGCCATATTAGAAGGACAAAGTAGCAATCAGCCCCAGCATTTT
clone_size: .; v_call: TRBV2; j_call: TRBJ1-4; d_call: TRBD1; cdr3_aa: CANQRDRGEKLFF; cdr3_nt: TGTGCCAACCAACGGGACAGGGGAGAAAAACTGTTTTTT
clone_size: .; v_call: TRBV6-5; j_call: TRBJ2-7; d_call: .; cdr3_aa: CAASPGPGYSEQYF; cdr3_nt: TGTGCCGCATCTCCGGGGCCAGGGTACTCCGAGCAGTACTTC
clone_size: few; v_call: TRBV19; j_call: TRBJ1-1; d_call: .; cdr3_aa: CASLIGTEAFF; cdr3_nt: TGTGCCAGTTTAATAGGTACTGAAGCTTTCTTT
clone_size: .; v_call: TRBV6-5; j_call: TRBJ1-2; d_call: .; cdr3_aa: CASSLHGTPVHF; cdr3_nt: TGTGCCAGCAGTCTCCACGGGACCCCAGTCCACTTC
clone_size: .; v_call: TRBV6-5; j_call: TRBJ2-5; d_call: TRBD1; cdr3_aa: CASRPQGAEETQYF; cdr3_nt: TGTGCCAGCAGACCACAGGGGGCCGAGGAGACCCAGTACTTC
clone_size: few; v_call: TRBV30; j_call: TRBJ2-3; d_call: .; cdr3_aa: CAWSGAPASTDTQYF; cdr3_nt: TGTGCCTGGAGTGGCGCACCTGCCTCCACAGATACGCAGTATTTT
clone_size: .; v_call: TRBV12-2; j_call: TRBJ1-5; d_call: .; cdr3_aa: CASRSGQPSSYSNQPQHF; cdr3_nt: TGTGCAAGTCGCTCTGGACAGCCATCCTCGTATAGCAATCAGCCCCAGCATTTT
clone_size: .; v_call: TRBV6-1; j_call: TRBJ2-5; d_call: .; cdr3_aa: CASSVADKTQYF; cdr3_nt: TGTGCCAGCAGCGTTGCGGATAAGACCCAGTACTTC
clone_size: .; v_call: TRBV5-6; j_call: TRBJ2-1; d_call: .; cdr3_aa: CASSGGVSYNEQFF; cdr3_nt: TGTGCCAGCAGCGGGGGCGTTTCCTACAATGAGCAGTTCTTC
clone_size: .; v_call: TRBV6-5; j_call: TRBJ1-1; d_call: .; cdr3_aa: CASRVTASMNTEAFF; cdr3_nt: TGTGCCAGCAGAGTTACGGCTTCCATGAACACTGAAGCTTTCTTT
clone_size: few; v_call: TRBV6-6; j_call: TRBJ2-7; d_call: .; cdr3_aa: CASSYGPRSSYEQYF; cdr3_nt: TGTGCCAGCAGTTACGGACCGAGAAGCTCCTACGAGCAGTACTTC
clone_size: .; v_call: TRBV5-1; j_call: TRBJ2-1; d_call: TRBD2; cdr3_aa: CASSLVTSGGHYNEQFF; cdr3_nt: TGCGCCAGCAGCCTCGTGACTAGCGGGGGACATTACAATGAGCAGTTCTTC
clone_size: .; v_call: TRBV29-1; j_call: TRBJ1-2; d_call: TRBD1; cdr3_aa: CSVPPRRDRDDYGYTF; cdr3_nt: TGCAGCGTTCCACCCCGCCGGGACAGGGACGACTATGGCTACACCTTC
clone_size: once; v_call: TRBV7-2; j_call: TRBJ1-2; d_call: .; cdr3_aa: CASSLATGRVNYGYTF; cdr3_nt: TGTGCCAGCAGCTTAGCTACAGGGAGGGTCAACTATGGCTACACCTTC
clone_size: .; v_call: TRBV29-1; j_call: TRBJ2-7; d_call: TRBD1; cdr3_aa: CSVLDYTGTGPSYEQYF; cdr3_nt: TGCAGCGTTTTGGATTACACCGGGACAGGGCCTTCCTACGAGCAGTACTTC
clone_size: once; v_call: TRBV5-1; j_call: TRBJ2-7; d_call: TRBD1; cdr3_aa: CASSLVGTGWSEQYF; cdr3_nt: TGCGCCAGCAGCTTGGTGGGGACAGGGTGGAGCGAGCAGTACTTC
clone_size: few; v_call: TRBV20-1; j_call: TRBJ1-1; d_call: TRBD1; cdr3_aa: CSAGDREGAFF; cdr3_nt: TGCAGTGCTGGGGACAGGGAAGGGGCTTTCTTT
clone_size: few; v_call: TRBV30; j_call: TRBJ2-2; d_call: .; cdr3_aa: CAWIPWDGTGELFF; cdr3_nt: TGTGCCTGGATCCCCTGGGACGGAACCGGGGAGCTGTTTTTT
clone_size: .; v_call: TRBV2; j_call: TRBJ2-7; d_call: TRBD1; cdr3_aa: CASSRQGGTYEQYF; cdr3_nt: TGTGCCAGCAGTCGACAGGGGGGAACCTACGAGCAGTACTTC
clone_size: .; v_call: TRBV9; j_call: TRBJ2-7; d_call: TRBD2; cdr3_aa: CASSVVAGGPYEQYF; cdr3_nt: TGTGCCAGCAGCGTAGTAGCGGGGGGCCCCTACGAGCAGTACTTC
clone_size: .; v_call: TRBV5-3; j_call: TRBJ2-7; d_call: .; cdr3_aa: CARSLFLPYEQYF; cdr3_nt: TGTGCCAGAAGCTTGTTCCTTCCCTACGAGCAGTACTTC
clone_size: .; v_call: TRBV5-4; j_call: TRBJ2-5; d_call: .; cdr3_aa: CASSLVEETQYF; cdr3_nt: TGTGCCAGCAGCTTGGTAGAAGAGACCCAGTACTTC
clone_size: .; v_call: TRBV29-1; j_call: TRBJ1-2; d_call: .; cdr3_aa: CSVVWGSMEGYTF; cdr3_nt: TGCAGCGTTGTTTGGGGCAGTATGGAAGGCTACACCTTC
clone_size: .; v_call: TRBV15; j_call: TRBJ1-5; d_call: .; cdr3_aa: CATSRAINQPQHF; cdr3_nt: TGTGCCACCAGCAGAGCTATCAATCAGCCCCAGCATTTT
clone_size: .; v_call: TRBV25-1; j_call: TRBJ2-3; d_call: .; cdr3_aa: CASGEAGPRTDTQYF; cdr3_nt: TGTGCCAGCGGGGAGGCAGGGCCTCGCACAGATACGCAGTATTTT
clone_size: .; v_call: TRBV6-5; j_call: TRBJ1-1; d_call: .; cdr3_aa: CASSYRGRAFF; cdr3_nt: TGTGCCAGCAGTTACAGGGGACGGGCTTTCTTT
clone_size: .; v_call: TRBV25-1; j_call: TRBJ2-2; d_call: .; cdr3_aa: CASSEGATGELFF; cdr3_nt: TGTGCCAGCAGTGAAGGTGCCACCGGGGAGCTGTTTTTT
clone_size: .; v_call: TRBV30; j_call: TRBJ1-4; d_call: .; cdr3_aa: CAWSQGRRNEKLFF; cdr3_nt: TGTGCCTGGTCACAGGGTCGTCGTAATGAAAAACTGTTTTTT
clone_size: .; v_call: TRBV10-3; j_call: TRBJ1-4; d_call: .; cdr3_aa: CASTFGSGEKLFF; cdr3_nt: TGTGCCTCGACGTTCGGATCGGGAGAAAAACTGTTTTTT
clone_size: .; v_call: TRBV29-1; j_call: TRBJ2-7; d_call: TRBD1; cdr3_aa: CSVEGTDSYEQYF; cdr3_nt: TGCAGCGTCGAAGGGACAGATTCCTACGAGCAGTACTTC
clone_size: .; v_call: TRBV5-1; j_call: TRBJ2-2; d_call: TRBD1; cdr3_aa: CASSLDAGGASGELFF; cdr3_nt: TGCGCCAGCAGCTTGGATGCAGGGGGCGCTTCCGGGGAGCTGTTTTTT
clone_size: .; v_call: TRBV4-3; j_call: TRBJ1-3; d_call: .; cdr3_aa: CASSQVDPSSGNTIYF; cdr3_nt: TGCGCCAGCAGCCAAGTAGACCCTAGCTCTGGAAACACCATATATTTT
clone_size: .; v_call: TRBV29-1; j_call: TRBJ2-7; d_call: .; cdr3_aa: CSGGHVSYEQYF; cdr3_nt: TGCAGCGGCGGACATGTCTCCTACGAGCAGTACTTC
clone_size: .; v_call: TRBV5-8; j_call: TRBJ1-2; d_call: TRBD1; cdr3_aa: CASRPTGVYGYTF; cdr3_nt: TGTGCCAGCAGACCCACAGGGGTCTATGGCTACACCTTC
clone_size: .; v_call: TRBV9; j_call: TRBJ1-5; d_call: .; cdr3_aa: CASSVEGVSNQPQHF; cdr3_nt: TGTGCCAGCAGCGTAGAGGGGGTCAGCAATCAGCCCCAGCATTTT
clone_size: .; v_call: TRBV9; j_call: TRBJ1-1; d_call: .; cdr3_aa: CASSGGSLGNTEAFF; cdr3_nt: TGTGCCAGCAGCGGAGGTTCCTTAGGGAACACTGAAGCTTTCTTT
clone_size: few; v_call: TRBV11-2; j_call: TRBJ1-5; d_call: .; cdr3_aa: CASSLGGTNQPQHF; cdr3_nt: TGTGCCAGCAGCTTGGGTGGGACCAATCAGCCCCAGCATTTT
clone_size: medium-sized; v_call: TRBV19; j_call: TRBJ1-4; d_call: .; cdr3_aa: CASGGKAEKLFF; cdr3_nt: TGTGCCAGTGGGGGTAAGGCCGAAAAACTGTTTTTT
clone_size: once; v_call: TRBV6-1; j_call: TRBJ2-7; d_call: .; cdr3_aa: CASKVGENPYEQYF; cdr3_nt: TGTGCCAGCAAGGTGGGGGAAAACCCCTACGAGCAGTACTTC
clone_size: .; v_call: TRBV10-2; j_call: TRBJ1-1; d_call: TRBD1; cdr3_aa: CASTQGGATEAFF; cdr3_nt: TGCGCCAGCACCCAGGGGGGGGCCACTGAAGCTTTCTTT
clone_size: .; v_call: TRBV5-5; j_call: TRBJ2-1; d_call: TRBD2; cdr3_aa: CASSPTGLAGGLLYNEQFF; cdr3_nt: TGTGCCAGCAGCCCCACCGGACTAGCGGGGGGACTCCTCTACAATGAGCAGTTCTTC
clone_size: once; v_call: TRBV6-6; j_call: TRBJ1-6; d_call: .; cdr3_aa: CASITGGKSNSPLHF; cdr3_nt: TGTGCCAGCATCACGGGTGGAAAAAGTAATTCACCCCTCCACTTT
clone_size: .; v_call: TRBV2; j_call: TRBJ2-1; d_call: TRBD1; cdr3_aa: CAGLGQGGGNEQFF; cdr3_nt: TGTGCCGGGTTGGGACAGGGTGGGGGAAATGAGCAGTTCTTC
clone_size: .; v_call: TRBV6-5; j_call: TRBJ2-2; d_call: .; cdr3_aa: CASSYFSGQGPGELFF; cdr3_nt: TGTGCCAGCAGTTACTTCTCCGGGCAGGGCCCCGGGGAGCTGTTTTTT
clone_size: .; v_call: TRBV5-1; j_call: TRBJ1-2; d_call: .; cdr3_aa: CASSLERNGYTF; cdr3_nt: TGCGCCAGCAGCTTGGAAAGGAATGGCTACACCTTC